This T cell receptor (beta chain) originates from a study of cytomegalovirus exposure and HLA in healthy donors. At the level of the study: A previous analysis identified approximately 110 million unique TCR beta sequences derived from roughly 180 million T cells. Notes on the study in general: The sole available immune exposure information was CMV serostatus.

The PCR ran on 60 Vbeta and 13 Jbeta primers. The repertoire was sequenced with immunoSEQ multiplex PCR; TCRdb's copy has only in-frame clones and lacks some. The sample comprises about 130,000 clones, roughly 70% of which are singletons, and approximately 2.1% rests with the top ten. Points on this clone: Its antigen is unknown.

Germline CDR1 and CDR2: SGHRS and YFSETQ. Unmatched junction bases numbered 9, after V lost 2 bases and J lost 5 bases. The CDR3 is made up of 16 amino acids. The sequenced sample was PBMCs. The chain employs TRBV5-1 and TRBJ2-1; 8 bases line up with TRBD1. This receptor was taken from a woman between 40 and 55 years old in good health and CMV-seropositive. The CDR3 nucleotides read TGCGCCAGCAGCTTCCCCCAGACAGGGGAACACAATGAGCAGTTCTTC. Translation gives CASSFPQTGEHNEQFF.